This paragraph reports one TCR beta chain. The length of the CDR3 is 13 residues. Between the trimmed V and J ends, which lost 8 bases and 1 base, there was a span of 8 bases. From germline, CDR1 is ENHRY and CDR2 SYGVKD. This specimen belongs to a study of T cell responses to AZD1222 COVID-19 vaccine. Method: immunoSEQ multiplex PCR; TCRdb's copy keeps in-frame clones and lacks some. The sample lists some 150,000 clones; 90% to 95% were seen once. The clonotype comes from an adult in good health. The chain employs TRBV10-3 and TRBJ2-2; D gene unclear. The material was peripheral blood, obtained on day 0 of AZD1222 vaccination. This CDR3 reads CAILGENTGELFF. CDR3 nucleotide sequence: TGTGCCATCCTGGGTGAGAACACCGGGGAGCTGTTTTTT.